The T cell receptor (beta chain) described here comes from a study of T cell clonotyping in hematopoietic cell transplantation. Study observations and caveats: Pathologically expanded recipient clonotypes increased progressively from day 30 to day 180 as diversity fell.

Germline assignment: CDR1 SGHRS and CDR2 YFSETQ. V gave up 1 base and J gave up 8 bases, with 9 bases separating them. CDR3 length equals 13 residues. Sequenced by immunoSEQ multiplex PCR; TCRdb stores in-frame clones only, minus some. The sample contains about 5,700 clones, around nine tenths of which appear only once. The sample holds one count of this clone. The antigen is not known. The TCR sequence derives from a female patient aged 50 to 65 who had an allogeneic stem cell transplant from an unrelated donor, so T cells may come from the graft donor. Some clones in this sample may be carry-over from other donors' samples. This material consisted of peripheral blood mononuclear cells, taken 100 days after allogeneic stem cell transplant. The chain combines TRBV5-1 with TRBJ1-4; D gene ambiguous. The CDR3 DNA reads as TGCGCCAGCAGCTTGTCAATCGGGGAAAAACTGTTTTTT. Translation: CASSLSIGEKLFF.